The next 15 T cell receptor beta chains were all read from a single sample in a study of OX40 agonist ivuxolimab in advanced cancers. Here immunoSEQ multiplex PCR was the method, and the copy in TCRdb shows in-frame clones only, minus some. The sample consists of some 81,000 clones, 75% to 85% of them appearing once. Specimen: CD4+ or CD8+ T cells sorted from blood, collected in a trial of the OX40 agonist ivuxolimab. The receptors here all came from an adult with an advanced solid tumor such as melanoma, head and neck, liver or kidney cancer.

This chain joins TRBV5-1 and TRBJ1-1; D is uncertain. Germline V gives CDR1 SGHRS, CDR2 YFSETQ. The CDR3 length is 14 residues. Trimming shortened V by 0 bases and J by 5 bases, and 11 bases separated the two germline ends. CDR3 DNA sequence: TGCGCCAGCAGCTTGGGTGAGGGTGGAACTGAAGCTTTCTTT. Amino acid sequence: CASSLGEGGTEAFF.

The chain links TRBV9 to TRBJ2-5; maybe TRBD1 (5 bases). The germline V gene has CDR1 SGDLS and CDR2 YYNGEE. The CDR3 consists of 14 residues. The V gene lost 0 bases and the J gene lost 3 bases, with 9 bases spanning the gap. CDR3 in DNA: TGTGCCAGCAGCGTAGATGGCAGGGAAGAGACCCAGTACTTC. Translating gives CASSVDGREETQYF.

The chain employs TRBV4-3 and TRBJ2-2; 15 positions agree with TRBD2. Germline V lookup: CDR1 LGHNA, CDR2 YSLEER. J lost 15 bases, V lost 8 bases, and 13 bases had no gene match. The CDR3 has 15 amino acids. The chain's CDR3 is CASGGLAGGEVLLFF. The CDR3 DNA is TGCGCCAGCGGAGGACTAGCGGGGGGGGAAGTACTGTTGTTTTTT.

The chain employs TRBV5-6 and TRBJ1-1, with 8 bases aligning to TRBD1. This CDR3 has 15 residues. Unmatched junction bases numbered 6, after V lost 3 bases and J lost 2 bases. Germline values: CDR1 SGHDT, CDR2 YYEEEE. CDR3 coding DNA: TGTGCCAGCAGCTATGACAGGGGATATAACACTGAAGCTTTCTTT. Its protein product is CASSYDRGYNTEAFF.

The CDR3 reads CASSRQGPYYEQYF. CDR3 DNA: TGTGCCAGCAGCAGACAGGGGCCATACTACGAGCAGTACTTC. The rearrangement links TRBV7-8 to TRBJ2-7, with TRBD1 matching 8 bases. CDR1 SGHVS and CDR2 FQNEAQ come from the germline V gene. V trimming: 5 bases; J trimming: 3 bases; junction bases outside the gene matches: 6. CDR3 length: 14 amino acids.

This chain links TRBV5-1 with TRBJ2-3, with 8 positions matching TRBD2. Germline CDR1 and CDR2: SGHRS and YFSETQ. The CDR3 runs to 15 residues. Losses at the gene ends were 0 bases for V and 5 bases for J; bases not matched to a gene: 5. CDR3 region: CASSLAWLAGDTQYF. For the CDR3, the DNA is TGCGCCAGCAGCTTGGCCTGGCTAGCGGGAGATACGCAGTATTTT.

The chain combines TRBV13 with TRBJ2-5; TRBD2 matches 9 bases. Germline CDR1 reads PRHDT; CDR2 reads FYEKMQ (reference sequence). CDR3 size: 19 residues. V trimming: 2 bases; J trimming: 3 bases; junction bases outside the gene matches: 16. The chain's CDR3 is CASSLPELAGPESKETQYF. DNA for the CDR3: TGTGCCAGCAGCTTACCGGAACTAGCGGGTCCAGAATCGAAAGAGACCCAGTACTTC.

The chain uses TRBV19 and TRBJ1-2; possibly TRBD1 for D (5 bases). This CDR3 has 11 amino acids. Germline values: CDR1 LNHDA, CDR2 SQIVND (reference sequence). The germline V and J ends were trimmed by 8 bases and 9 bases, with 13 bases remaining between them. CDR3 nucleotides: TGTGCCAGTTCGGCAGGGATGAGCTACACCTTC. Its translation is CASSAGMSYTF.

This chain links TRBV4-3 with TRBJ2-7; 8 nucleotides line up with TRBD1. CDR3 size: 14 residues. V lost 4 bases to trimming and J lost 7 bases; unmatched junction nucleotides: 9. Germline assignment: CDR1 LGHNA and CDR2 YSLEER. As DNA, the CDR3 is TGCGCCAGCAGCCCCCGACAGGGGACGTGGGAGCAGTACTTC. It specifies CASSPRQGTWEQYF.

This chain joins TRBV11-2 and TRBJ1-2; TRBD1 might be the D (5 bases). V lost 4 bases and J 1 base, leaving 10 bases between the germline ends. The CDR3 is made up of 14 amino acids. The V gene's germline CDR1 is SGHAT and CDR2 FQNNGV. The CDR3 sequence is CASSSSDINYGYTF. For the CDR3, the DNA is TGTGCCAGCAGCTCCTCGGACATTAACTATGGCTACACCTTC.

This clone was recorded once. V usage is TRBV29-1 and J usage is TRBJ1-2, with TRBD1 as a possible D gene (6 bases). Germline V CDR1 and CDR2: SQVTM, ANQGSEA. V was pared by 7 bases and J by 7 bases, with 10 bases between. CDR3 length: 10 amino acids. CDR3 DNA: TGCAGCGCAGGGGAACGTGGCTACACCTTC. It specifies CSAGERGYTF.

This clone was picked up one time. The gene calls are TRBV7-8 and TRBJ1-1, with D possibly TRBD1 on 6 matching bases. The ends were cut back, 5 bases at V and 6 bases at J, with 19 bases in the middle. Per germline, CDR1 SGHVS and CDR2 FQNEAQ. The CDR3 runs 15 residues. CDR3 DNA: TGTGCCAGCAGCGAAAACAATTCGGGGGGCCCTGAAGCTTTCTTT. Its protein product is CASSENNSGGPEAFF.

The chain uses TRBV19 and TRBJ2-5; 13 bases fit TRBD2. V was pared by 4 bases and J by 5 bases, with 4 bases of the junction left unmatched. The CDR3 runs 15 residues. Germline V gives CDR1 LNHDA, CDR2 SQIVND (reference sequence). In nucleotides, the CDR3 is TGTGCCAGTAGTAAGACTAGCGGGGGGCGGGAGACCCAGTACTTC. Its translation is CASSKTSGGRETQYF. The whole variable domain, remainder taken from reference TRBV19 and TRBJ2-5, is DGGITQSPKYLFRKEGQNVTLSCEQNLNHDAMYWYRQDPGQGLRLIYYSQIVNDFQKGDIAEGYSVSREKKESFPLTVTSAQKNPTAFYLCASSKTSGGRETQYFGPGTRLLVL.

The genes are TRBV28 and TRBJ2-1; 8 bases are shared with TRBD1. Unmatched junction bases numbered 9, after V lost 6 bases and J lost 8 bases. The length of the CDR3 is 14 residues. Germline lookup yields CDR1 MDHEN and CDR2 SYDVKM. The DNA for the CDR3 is TGTGCCAGCAGCCGACGACAGGGGAGTTATGAGCAGTTCTTC. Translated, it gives CASSRRQGSYEQFF.

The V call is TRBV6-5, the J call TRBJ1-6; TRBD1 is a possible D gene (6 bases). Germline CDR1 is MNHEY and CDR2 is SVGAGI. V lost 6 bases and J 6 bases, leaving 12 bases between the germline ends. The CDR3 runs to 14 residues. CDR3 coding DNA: TGTGCCAGCAGCCCAGACAGGATTAATTCACCCCTCCACTTT. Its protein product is CASSPDRINSPLHF.